The next 6 T cell receptor beta chains were all read from a single sample in a study of cytomegalovirus exposure and HLA in healthy donors. PCR used 60 Vbeta primers and 13 Jbeta primers. The method was immunoSEQ multiplex PCR; TCRdb's version includes in-frame clones alone and lacks a portion of them. The data show 95,000 to 150,000 clones, around 75% seen once. Input material: PBMCs. The receptor source for this set is a man aged 25-45 years in good health and CMV-seronegative.

This clone has only a few counts. The chain has TRBV6-1 and TRBJ1-5; TRBD1 is a possible D gene (6 bases). V gave up 5 bases and J gave up 6 bases, with 17 bases separating them. The CDR3 is 15 residues long. Per germline, CDR1 MNHNS and CDR2 SASEGT. The DNA of the CDR3 is TGTGCCAGCAGTCCCCCCGGGGGGCATGGTCAGCCCCAGCATTTT. Protein: CASSPPGGHGQPQHF.

The V gene is TRBV1, the J gene TRBJ1-4; no DNA check was done on the table's D call, TRBD1. TRBV1 is shown as a pseudogene. This CDR3 is 13 amino acids long. Here the CDR3 DNA reads TGCACCAGCAGCCAAGACTGGACAGGGGGCGGCCGTTTT. Translating gives CTSSQDWTGGGRF.

The V call is TRBV28, the J call TRBJ1-2, with D perhaps matching TRBD1 (6 bases). CDR3 length equals 16 residues. Per the germline V gene, CDR1 is MDHEN and CDR2 is SYDVKM. Between the trimmed V and J ends, which lost 5 bases and 4 bases, there was a span of 20 bases. CDR3 residues: CASSPQGPAASYGYTF. The CDR3 DNA reads TGTGCCAGCAGTCCGCAGGGGCCAGCCGCGAGCTATGGCTACACCTTC.

The chain links TRBV11-2 to TRBJ1-5; D not resolved. CDR1 is SGHAT, CDR2 FQNNGV, per germline. The CDR3 length is 15 residues. The CDR3 nucleotides read TGTGTCATTAGAACCGTTCCCTTTAGCAATCAGCCCCAGCATTTT. Protein sequence: CVIRTVPFSNQPQHF.

In its sample, this clone was seen a few times. The chain couples TRBV5-6 to TRBJ2-5; 9 nucleotides agree with TRBD1. The better agreement between TRBJ2-7 and the DNA end casts doubt on the J call. Germline values: CDR1 SGHDT, CDR2 YYEEEE. The CDR3 contains 14 residues. CDR3 in DNA: TGTGCCAGCAGCGGGGACAGGGAGGTCTACGAGCAGTACTTC. As protein: CASSGDREVYEQYF.

The chain recombines TRBV5-1 with TRBJ2-5; 8 bases agree with TRBD1. This CDR3 has 15 amino acids. Germline V CDR1 and CDR2: SGHRS, YFSETQ. V lost 0 bases, J lost 5 bases, and 6 bases stayed unmatched. For the CDR3, the DNA is TGCGCCAGCAGCTTGGCTCCAGGGGGCGCGGAGACCCAGTACTTC. As protein: CASSLAPGGAETQYF.